This T cell receptor (beta chain) originates from a study of CD8 T cells in Susac syndrome. Study-wide background: Patients with Susac syndrome were therapy-naive, on corticosteroids, or on intravenous immunoglobulin alone at blood draw.

Findings of the study overall: The CD4+ T cell repertoires of Susac syndrome were found to show no clonal expansion. The study recognized that its TCR sequencing and HLA analysis covered a relatively small number of individuals.

This CDR3 region has 9 residues. Roughly 0.45 to 1 ug RNA was reverse transcribed with random hexamers. The TCR beta CDR3 was amplified by immunoSEQ multiplex PCR across 54 Vbeta, 13 Jbeta. One entry per CDR3 protein, called by TCRdb with MiXCR from the immunoSEQ multiplex PCR reads. This sample has around 230,000 distinct CDR3 sequences, with around 96% found just once. This clonotype has only one observation. Its antigen remains unidentified. What was sequenced was CD4+ T cells from PBMCs. This chain connects TRBV21-1 to TRBJ1-5. TRBV21-1 corresponds to a pseudogene. This receptor was obtained from a human donor with Susac syndrome. The CDR3 spells CASAVVQHF. CDR3 in DNA: TGTGCCAGCGCGGTAGTTCAGCATTTT.